This passage covers 6 T cell receptor beta chains from one sample sequenced in a study of TIL therapy for anti-PD-1-resistant metastatic lung cancer. This was the immunoSEQ v3 assay. Clones were read by immunoSEQ multiplex PCR, and TCRdb kept only the in-frame ones, dropping some. The table lists about 52,000 clones, about 80% of them singletons. The sample's time point: pre-treatment sample, taken before nivolumab and TIL therapy. The source material was blood, sampled at baseline. Receptors were obtained from a woman aged 30 to 85 with non-small cell lung cancer.

This chain uses TRBV13 with TRBJ1-4; D may be TRBD1 (5 bases). Germline V gives CDR1 PRHDT, CDR2 FYEKMQ (reference sequence). Trimming took off 5 bases at V and 10 bases at J, with 17 bases between the two ends. The CDR3 is made up of 14 amino acids. In nucleotides, the CDR3 is TGTGCCAGCAGCCCTCAGCCCGGGGGGGGAAAACTGTTTTTT. Translating it yields CASSPQPGGGKLFF.

The CDR3: CASSFPGLNTGELFF. CDR3 nucleotides: TGTGCCAGCAGCTTCCCGGGACTGAACACCGGGGAGCTGTTTTTT. The chain uses TRBV7-9 and TRBJ2-2, with D possibly matching TRBD2 (6 bases). This CDR3 is built from 15 residues. In germline, CDR1 is SEHNR, CDR2 FQNEAQ (reference sequence). V lost 3 bases, J lost 1 base, and 9 bases lay in between.

The chain uses TRBV14 and TRBJ2-7; 7 bases match TRBD1. Germline values: CDR1 SGHDN, CDR2 FVKESK. With 2 bases clipped from V and 2 bases from J, the junction kept 6 bases outside the gene matches. This CDR3 is built from 15 residues. In DNA form, the CDR3 reads TGTGCCAGCAGCCAACTCTCAGGGGGAACCTACGAGCAGTACTTC. It yields the protein CASSQLSGGTYEQYF.

The genes are TRBV21-1 and TRBJ2-4. TRBV21-1 is labeled a pseudogene. The CDR3 has 14 residues. The DNA of the CDR3 is TGTGCCAGCAGCAAGCCACCGATCAAAAACATTCAGTACTTC. This translates into CASSKPPIKNIQYF.

The chain recombines TRBV4-1 with TRBJ2-5, with TRBD2 identical over 12 bases. J was trimmed by 5 bases and V by 4 bases; bases with no gene match: 14. CDR3 length: 18 amino acids. Germline V gives CDR1 MGHRA, CDR2 YSYEKL. In nucleotides, the CDR3 is TGCGCCAGCAGCCCGAGCCCCTCTAGCGGGAGGGCCAGGGAGACCCAGTACTTC. It translates to CASSPSPSSGRARETQYF.

The V call is TRBV4-2, the J call TRBJ2-3; 10 bases are a match to TRBD2. The CDR3 loop spans 15 amino acids. The germline gives CDR1 LGHNA, CDR2 YNFKEQ. Trimming cost V 2 bases and J 1 base; bases outside gene matches: 0. The CDR3 region has the DNA TGTGCCAGCAGCCAACTAGCGGGGGGCACAGATACGCAGTATTTT. Its translation is CASSQLAGGTDTQYF.